One sample yielded the 17 T cell receptor beta chains listed below, sequenced in a study of T-cell reconstitution after alpha-beta-depleted transplantation in children. Construction of the TCRbeta library involved unique molecular identifiers. TCRdb processed the PCR reads anew with MiXCR; each CDR3 protein has one entry. Among about 210,000 distinct CDR3 sequences, roughly 15% were seen once, and the ten largest hold approximately 40%. This specimen consisted of PBMCs, mostly from graft donor cells, obtained 360 days after TCRalphabeta/CD19-depleted stem cell transplant. These receptor sequences come from a male patient aged 2-10 years who had a stem cell transplant for acute lymphoblastic leukemia, so the T cells may come from the graft donor.

About this clonotype itself: Given a much more abundant clone one base away, this may be a read error. The V call is TRBV7-8, the J call TRBJ2-5; 8 positions agree with TRBD2. The CDR3 covers 14 residues. The J segment lost 3 bases and the V segment lost 5 bases, leaving 5 bases of the junction unmatched. Germline V gene sequence: CDR1 SGHVS, CDR2 FQNEAQ. CDR3 sequence reads: CASSVLAVKETQYF. The CDR3 DNA reads TGTGCCAGCAGCGTACTAGCGGTAAAAGAGACCCAGTACTTC.

This clonotype has a handful of counts. V gene TRBV6-2 or TRBV6-3 combines with J gene TRBJ1-5; D unclear. Trimming took off 2 bases at V and 4 bases at J, with 12 bases between the two ends. The CDR3 has 15 amino acids. Germline V gene data show CDR1 as MNHEY and CDR2 as SVGEGT. The CDR3 sequence: CASSYRAAENQPQHF. The DNA for the CDR3 is TGTGCCAGCAGTTACCGGGCAGCAGAAAATCAGCCCCAGCATTTT.

This clonotype has just a few counts. The rearrangement uses TRBV11-2 and TRBJ2-1; either TRBD1 or TRBD2 may fit D (6 bases each). There are 17 residues in the CDR3. The V end lost 5 bases, the J end lost 4 bases, and 21 bases lay between the germline ends. The germline V gene encodes CDR1 SGHAT and CDR2 FQNNGV. CDR3 DNA: TGTGCCAGCAGCCGGGGCTTCTCCGGGGGCCGATACAATGAGCAGTTCTTC. Translated: CASSRGFSGGRYNEQFF. Complete variable domain (other parts from reference TRBV11-2 and TRBJ2-1): EAGVAQSPRYKIIEKRQSVAFWCNPISGHATLYWYQQILGQGPKLLIQFQNNGVVDDSQLPKDRFSAERLKGVDSTLKIQPAKLEDSAVYLCASSRGFSGGRYNEQFFGPGTRLTVL.

This clonotype was seen only a few times. The CDR3 sequence: CASSGDRVLSGANVLTF. CDR3 sequence (DNA): TGCGCCAGCAGCGGGGACAGGGTTTTGTCTGGGGCCAACGTCCTGACTTTC. V and J are TRBV5-1 and TRBJ2-6; 9 bases map to TRBD1. The V gene end was trimmed by 4 bases and the J gene end by 1 base; junction bases not matched to a gene: 6. This CDR3 has 17 amino acids. The germline V gene encodes CDR1 SGHRS and CDR2 YFSETQ.

The table lists this clonotype with many counts. The rearrangement joins TRBV7-2 to TRBJ2-5; D ambiguous. CDR1 and CDR2 from the germline V gene are SGHTA and FQGNSA. V was shortened by 3 bases and J by 5 bases, with 4 bases between the two germline ends. The CDR3 is 11 residues long. Written as DNA, the CDR3 is TGTGCCAGCAGCTTTGGGGAGACCCAGTACTTC. Its translation is CASSFGETQYF.

CDR3 protein: CASSSPGQGVYNEQFF. The CDR3 DNA reads TGTGCCAGCAGCTCGCCGGGACAGGGGGTTTACAATGAGCAGTTCTTC. The gene calls are TRBV7-8 and TRBJ2-1, with 11 bases that match TRBD1. This CDR3 has 16 amino acids. From germline, CDR1 is SGHVS and CDR2 FQNEAQ. V shed 4 bases and J 4 bases; nucleotides not matched to a gene: 6.

V gene TRBV5-5 combines with J gene TRBJ1-1, with no clear D. V lost 2 bases, J lost 0 bases, and 8 bases lay in between. The CDR3 covers 14 residues. In germline, CDR1 is SGHKS, CDR2 YYEKEE (reference sequence). CDR3 nucleotide sequence: TGTGCCAGCAGCTTCTTGACGGTGAACACTGAAGCTTTCTTT. It is translated as CASSFLTVNTEAFF.

This clonotype was seen ten or more times. V usage is TRBV4-2 and J usage is TRBJ2-7; D gene ambiguous. Trimming stripped 0 bases from V and 2 bases from J, with 5 bases between. The CDR3 covers 13 residues. Germline loops: CDR1 LGHNA, CDR2 YNFKEQ. The CDR3, as DNA: TGTGCCAGCAGCCAAGATGGACCCTACGAGCAGTACTTC. This codes for CASSQDGPYEQYF.

CDR3 DNA sequence: TGTGCCAGCAGCCCAGAAACTAGCGGGGGGAACCTTTGGAATGAGCAGTTCTTC. It codes for CASSPETSGGNLWNEQFF. The chain has TRBV9 and TRBJ2-1, with 12 nucleotides matching TRBD2. The CDR3 sequence is 18 residues long. Germline trimming cut 4 bases from V and 7 bases from J; bases unmatched to any gene: 15. Germline loops: CDR1 SGDLS, CDR2 YYNGEE.

The V call is TRBV29-1, the J call TRBJ2-2; D gene uncertain. The CDR3 is made up of 12 amino acids. V lost 4 bases, J lost 0 bases, and 3 bases lay in between. In germline, CDR1 is SQVTM, CDR2 ANQGSEA. The CDR3 region has the DNA TGCAGCGTTGCTCCGAACACCGGGGAGCTGTTTTTT. It encodes CSVAPNTGELFF.

This clonotype was picked up a small number of times. The chain recombines TRBV24-1 with TRBJ2-7; D gene unclear. The germline gives CDR1 KGHDR, CDR2 SFDVKD. V lost 9 bases to trimming and J lost 4 bases, with 15 bases between them. CDR3 size: 13 residues. CDR3 amino acids: CATANRLLYEQYF. CDR3 bases: TGTGCCACCGCAAATAGACTTTTGTACGAGCAGTACTTC.

This clonotype was seen a few times. This chain links TRBV20-1 with TRBJ1-1; no reliable D call. V shed 0 bases and J shed 0 bases, with 5 bases lying between them. The CDR3 runs 13 residues. The germline gives CDR1 DFQATT, CDR2 SNEGSKA (reference sequence). This CDR3 is CSAREVMNTEAFF. CDR3 nucleotides: TGCAGTGCTAGAGAGGTAATGAACACTGAAGCTTTCTTT.

The chain recombines TRBV5-1 with TRBJ2-2; D gene ambiguous. This CDR3 comprises 13 residues. The V gene's germline CDR1 is SGHRS and CDR2 YFSETQ. V lost 4 bases and J lost 2, with 6 bases in between. CDR3 sequence: CASSEPNTGELFF. The DNA of the CDR3 is TGCGCCAGCAGCGAACCTAACACCGGGGAGCTGTTTTTT.

The genes are TRBV3-1 and TRBJ2-7; D call uncertain. This CDR3 contains 12 residues. Between the trimmed V and J ends, which lost 3 bases and 1 base, there was a span of 4 bases. Germline lookup yields CDR1 LGHDT and CDR2 YNNKEL (reference sequence). CDR3 DNA: TGTGCCAGCAGCCAGGCATCCTACGAGCAGTACTTC. It codes for CASSQASYEQYF.

This clonotype was counted a few times. The J gene is TRBJ2-1, the V gene TRBV12-3 or TRBV12-4; no clear D. The V end was cut by 7 bases, the J end by 0 bases, with 16 bases between. The CDR3 contains 16 residues. CDR3 protein: CASNSPPPSSYNEQFF. The CDR3 coding sequence is TGTGCCAGCAACTCTCCGCCACCGAGCTCCTACAATGAGCAGTTCTTC.

This clonotype was counted only a few times. This chain connects TRBV29-1 to TRBJ2-3; a possible D gene is TRBD1 (5 bases). The CDR3 extends over 12 amino acids. V was trimmed by 1 base and J by 5 bases, leaving 7 bases between them. Germline values: CDR1 SQVTM, CDR2 ANQGSEA. The CDR3 reads CSVEGQLDTQYF. The CDR3 nucleotides are TGCAGCGTTGAAGGACAGCTAGATACGCAGTATTTT.

In its sample, this clonotype was seen many times. The genes are TRBV20-1 and TRBJ2-7; 7 bases match TRBD1. Germline CDR1 is DFQATT and CDR2 is SNEGSKA (reference sequence). V was pared by 3 bases and J by 0 bases, with 8 bases of the junction left unmatched. The CDR3 is made up of 15 amino acids. The CDR3 DNA follows: TGCAGTGCTAGCACCCACAGGGGCCTCTCCTACGAGCAGTACTTC. Its translation: CSASTHRGLSYEQYF.